This T cell receptor beta chain comes out of a study of blood T cell repertoires in COVID-19. Background on the study: Nucleic acid was either cDNA or gDNA, and it came from T cells, B-cell-depleted T cells, or PBMCs.

Trimming at V came to 4 bases and at J to 4 bases, leaving 12 bases not matched to a gene. This CDR3 has 17 amino acids. Germline loops: CDR1 LGHNA, CDR2 YSLEER. Generated by immunoSEQ multiplex PCR, the TCRdb table keeps only in-frame clones and is missing some. The sample comprises 150,000 to 200,000 clones, approximately 83% of which are singletons, and more than 7.5% rests with the top ten. The V and J genes are TRBV4-3 and TRBJ2-3; 9 bases match TRBD2. Sequenced material: peripheral blood. The TCR originated in a man in his fifties with active or convalescent COVID-19. The CDR3 DNA sequence: TGCGCCAGCAGCCTTGACCCCAGCGGGGGGAGAGCAGATACGCAGTATTTT. Encoded protein: CASSLDPSGGRADTQYF.